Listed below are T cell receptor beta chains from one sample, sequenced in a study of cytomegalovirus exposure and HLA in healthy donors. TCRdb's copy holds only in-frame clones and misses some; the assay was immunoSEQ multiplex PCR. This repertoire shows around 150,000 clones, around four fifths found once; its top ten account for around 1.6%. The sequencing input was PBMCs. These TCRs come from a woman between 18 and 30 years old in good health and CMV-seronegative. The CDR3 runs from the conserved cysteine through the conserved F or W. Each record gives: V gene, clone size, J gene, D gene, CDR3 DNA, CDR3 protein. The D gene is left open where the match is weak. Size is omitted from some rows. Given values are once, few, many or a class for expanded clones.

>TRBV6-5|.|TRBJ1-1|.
TGTGCCAGCAGTTACTCCGGACAGTTGAACACTGAAGCTTTCTTT
CASSYSGQLNTEAFF
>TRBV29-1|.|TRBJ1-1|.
TGCAGCGGATCGGGACACTTAAACACTGAAGCTTTCTTT
CSGSGHLNTEAFF
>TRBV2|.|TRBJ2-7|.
TGTGCCAGCAGTGGGCTTTTCGGGTCCCCAACCTACGAGCAGTACTTC
CASSGLFGSPTYEQYF
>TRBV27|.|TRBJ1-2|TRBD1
TGTGCCAGCAGAATATTTGGGACAGGTTCGCTCTATGGCTACACCTTC
CASRIFGTGSLYGYTF
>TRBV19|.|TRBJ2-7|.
TGTGCCAGTAGTAGACAGCACTTTGGCGAGCAGTACTTC
CASSRQHFGEQYF
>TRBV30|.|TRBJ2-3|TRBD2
TGTGCCTGGAGTAAACGGGGGGGTCGTCAAGATACGCAGTATTTT
CAWSKRGGRQDTQYF
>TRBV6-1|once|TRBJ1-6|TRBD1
TGTGCCAGCAGTGCTAACTACGGGACAGGCTTACACCTCCACTTT
CASSANYGTGLHLHF
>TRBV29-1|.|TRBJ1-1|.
TGCAGCGTTGGACAGCCAAACACTGAAGCTTTCTTT
CSVGQPNTEAFF
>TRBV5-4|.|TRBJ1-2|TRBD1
TGTGCCAGCAGCGCGGGACAGGGGAACTATGGCTACACCTTC
CASSAGQGNYGYTF
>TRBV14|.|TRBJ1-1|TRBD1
TGTGCCAGCAGCCCACAGGGGGCGAACACTGAAGCTTTCTTT
CASSPQGANTEAFF
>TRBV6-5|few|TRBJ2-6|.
TGTGCCAGCAGTTACGGCTCTGGGGCCAACGGCCTGACTTTC
CASSYGSGANGLTF
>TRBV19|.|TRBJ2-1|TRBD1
TGTGCCAGTATCCAGGGGGTATCCGGTGAGCAGTTCTTC
CASIQGVSGEQFF
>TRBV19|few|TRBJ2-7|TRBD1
TGTGCCAGTAGTACGGACAGGTCTCGGGAGCAGTACTTC
CASSTDRSREQYF
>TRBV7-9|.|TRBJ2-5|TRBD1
TGTGCCAGCAGCTTTTCGGGATCCCGGGACAGGGCTCCTTCGGGGACCCAGTACTTC
CASSFSGSRDRAPSGTQYF
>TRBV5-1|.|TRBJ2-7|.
TGCGCCAGCAGCTTGGGCCCCACCTACGTTTCCTACGAGCAGTACTTC
CASSLGPTYVSYEQYF
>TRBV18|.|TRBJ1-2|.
TGTGCCAGCGCCGACAGAATTCCTTATGGCTACACCTTC
CASADRIPYGYTF
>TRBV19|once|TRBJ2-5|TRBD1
TGTGCCAGTAGTATGGGCAGCCGGACAGGACAAGAGACCCAGTACTTC
CASSMGSRTGQETQYF
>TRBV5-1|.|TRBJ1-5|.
TGCGCCAGCAGCCCTGCGATACCAGGGGTTAGCGAACGTAAACAGCCCCAGCATTTT
CASSPAIPGVSERKQPQHF
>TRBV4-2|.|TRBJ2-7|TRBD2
TGTGCCAGCAGCCATAGCGGGGGCTTCACCTACGAGCAGTACTTC
CASSHSGGFTYEQYF
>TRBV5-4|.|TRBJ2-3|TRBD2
TGTGCCAGCAGCGGCGGGACTAGCGGCGCCGCTAGCACAGATACGCAGTATTTT
CASSGGTSGAASTDTQYF
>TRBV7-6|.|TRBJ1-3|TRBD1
TGTGCCAGCAGCTCCAGGACAGGGTATCATTCTGGAAACACCATATATTTT
CASSSRTGYHSGNTIYF
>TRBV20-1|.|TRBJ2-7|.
TGCAGTGCGGAGGGAGTCTACGAGCAGTACTTC
CSAEGVYEQYF
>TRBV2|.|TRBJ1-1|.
TGTGCCAGCAGTGAAAGGTCACAGGGAAGGAACACTGAAGCTTTCTTT
CASSERSQGRNTEAFF
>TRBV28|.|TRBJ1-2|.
TGTGCCAGCCCCCCGGCCGCCAGGCCGGTTGGCTACACCTTC
CASPPAARPVGYTF
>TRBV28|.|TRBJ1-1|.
TGTGCCAGCACTGGGGGGGCGGGGAACACTGAAGCTTTCTTT
CASTGGAGNTEAFF
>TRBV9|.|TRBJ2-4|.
TGTGCCAGCAGCGTACCGGGCAAAAACATTCAGTACTTC
CASSVPGKNIQYF
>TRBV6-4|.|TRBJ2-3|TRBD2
TGTGCCAGCAGTGACTCGCGGGGGGGCACAGATACGCAGTATTTT
CASSDSRGGTDTQYF